The 30 T cell receptor beta chains below were found in one sample sequenced in a study of long-term antiretroviral therapy in people with HIV. The libraries were made with immunoSEQ v3.0 at survey level. The assay was immunoSEQ multiplex PCR, and TCRdb's table has in-frame clones only and misses some. The sample lists tens of thousands of clones, over 75% occurring once. Sequencing used unsorted PBMCs, obtained 2 years after starting antiretroviral therapy. The receptors stem from a middle-aged man with HIV.

The chain is built from TRBV5-8 and TRBJ1-6; D perhaps matches TRBD1 (5 bases). This CDR3 region has 15 residues. In germline, CDR1 is SGHTS, CDR2 YDEGEE. Trimming took 3 bases from V and 10 from J, leaving 17 bases between them. DNA of the CDR3: TGTGCCAGCAGCTGGGCGCTAGGGACCGCGTCACCCCTCCACTTT. It yields the protein CASSWALGTASPLHF.

The chain combines TRBV4-3 with TRBJ2-2; TRBD1 aligns across 9 bases. CDR1 is LGHNA, CDR2 YSLEER, per germline. CDR3 length: 17 residues. V shed 1 base and J 3 bases; nucleotides not matched to a gene: 6. CDR3 bases: TGCGCCAGCAGCCAAGCCACAGGGGGCGCGGACACCGGGGAGCTGTTTTTT. Translated, it gives CASSQATGGADTGELFF.

This chain connects TRBV10-2 to TRBJ2-7; no clear D. The CDR3 has 17 amino acids. V dropped 5 bases and J dropped 2 bases, with 22 bases sitting between them. Germline CDR1 and CDR2: WSHSY and SAAADI. In DNA form, the CDR3 reads TGCGCCAGCAGTCCCGTCTGGCACCCGGGTCTGCCCTACGAGCAGTACTTC. As protein: CASSPVWHPGLPYEQYF.

The chain employs TRBV20-1 and TRBJ1-5; D may be TRBD1 (5 bases). Trimming left V 5 bases short and J 7 bases short, with 9 bases between. The CDR3 has 11 amino acids. Germline lookup yields CDR1 DFQATT and CDR2 SNEGSKA (reference sequence). CDR3 region: CSASWGQPQHF. Written as DNA, the CDR3 is TGCAGTGCTTCCTGGGGCCAGCCCCAGCATTTT.

The rearrangement links TRBV4-1 to TRBJ1-2, with a tentative D call TRBD1 (6 bases). Germline V gene sequence: CDR1 MGHRA, CDR2 YSYEKL. V was trimmed by 4 bases and J by 8 bases, leaving 20 bases between them. This CDR3 is 15 amino acids long. CDR3 in amino acids: CASSPGQLKTGGYTF. The CDR3, as DNA: TGCGCCAGCAGCCCCGGACAGTTAAAGACGGGCGGCTACACCTTC.

In its sample, this clone was seen a few times. V gene TRBV11-2 combines with J gene TRBJ1-2, with TRBD1 matching 7 bases. Trimming removed 3 bases from V and 2 bases from J; junction bases left unmatched: 6. CDR1 and CDR2 from the germline V gene are SGHAT and FQNNGV. The CDR3 is 15 residues long. DNA for the CDR3: TGTGCCAGCAGCTTCTCAGGGGGAGGAAACTATGGCTACACCTTC. Protein: CASSFSGGGNYGYTF.

This chain links TRBV9 with TRBJ2-3, with D perhaps TRBD2 (7 bases). The CDR3 sequence is 15 residues long. Trimming removed 2 bases from V and 1 base from J, with 11 bases in between. The germline gives CDR1 SGDLS, CDR2 YYNGEE. The CDR3 region has the DNA TGTGCCAGCAGCGTCGGGGGGCTTGGCACAGATACGCAGTATTTT. It translates to CASSVGGLGTDTQYF.

The chain employs TRBV10-1 and TRBJ1-1; unclear D gene. Germline CDR1 reads WNHNN; CDR2 reads SYGVQD (reference sequence). V gave up 0 bases and J gave up 7 bases, with 9 bases separating them. This CDR3 is built from 13 residues. The CDR3 loop reads CASSESGGFEAFF. CDR3 sequence (DNA): TGCGCCAGCAGTGAGTCGGGCGGCTTTGAAGCTTTCTTT.

This clone was recorded once. The chain couples TRBV4-3 to TRBJ2-7, with D perhaps TRBD2 (6 bases). This CDR3 has 15 amino acids. Germline assignment: CDR1 LGHNA and CDR2 YSLEER. The V gene lost 4 bases and the J gene lost 5 bases, with 18 bases spanning the gap. CDR3 sequence (DNA): TGCGCCAGCAGCCTACGGGCCCCGGGGGACCACGAGCAGTACTTC. Translated, it gives CASSLRAPGDHEQYF.

This clone appeared once. This chain joins TRBV7-9 and TRBJ2-1; D is possibly TRBD1 (6 bases). The V and J ends lost 10 bases and 6 bases respectively, with 13 bases between them. Germline V CDR1 and CDR2: SEHNR, FQNEAQ (reference sequence). The CDR3 is 12 amino acids. DNA for the CDR3: TGTGCCACCCGAGGGGGTCCCAATGAGCAGTTCTTC. As protein: CATRGGPNEQFF.

The genes are TRBV4-2 and TRBJ1-5, with 10 bases lining up with TRBD1. The CDR3 runs to 16 residues. Germline-derived CDR1 and CDR2 are LGHNA and YNFKEQ. J gave up 2 bases and V 3 bases, and 4 bases lay outside the gene matches. The CDR3 bases are TGTGCCAGCAGCCATGCCGGGACAGGGGGCAATCAGCCCCAGCATTTT. Its translation is CASSHAGTGGNQPQHF.

J is TRBJ2-6 and V is TRBV29-1; 11 bases match TRBD1. CDR1 and CDR2 from the germline V gene are SQVTM and ANQGSEA. This CDR3 spans 17 amino acids. V lost 5 bases to trimming and J lost 2 bases; unmatched junction nucleotides: 8. The CDR3 DNA reads TGCAGCGTTTTGGGGACAGGGGGAACTACTGGGGCCAACGTCCTGACTTTC. Encoded protein: CSVLGTGGTTGANVLTF.

The chain couples TRBV18 to TRBJ1-1; tentatively, D is TRBD1 (6 bases). V was clipped by 3 bases and J by 5 bases, with 13 bases between them. Germline assignment: CDR1 KGHSH and CDR2 LQKENI. The CDR3 contains 14 residues. The DNA for the CDR3 is TGTGCCAGCTCACCGGGACACGAGGGAACTGAAGCTTTCTTT. This gives the protein CASSPGHEGTEAFF.

This rearrangement joins TRBV7-2 to TRBJ2-4, with D tentatively TRBD1 or TRBD2 (5 bases each). The V gene's germline CDR1 is SGHTA and CDR2 FQGNSA. This CDR3 is 15 amino acids long. Trimming took off 5 bases at V and 5 bases at J, with 16 bases between the two ends. CDR3 sequence (DNA): TGTGCCAGCAGCCAAGCCAGGGTGGGGGAAAACATTCAGTACTTC. Translated, it gives CASSQARVGENIQYF.

The gene calls are TRBV4-3 and TRBJ2-2; maybe TRBD1 (7 bases). Trimming shortened V by 4 bases and J by 3 bases, and 12 bases separated the two germline ends. The CDR3 extends over 15 amino acids. Germline CDR1 reads LGHNA; CDR2 reads YSLEER. CDR3 DNA sequence: TGCGCCAGCAGCCGGGGCAGGGGGGACACCGGGGAGCTGTTTTTT. Residues: CASSRGRGDTGELFF.

This chain joins TRBV6-5 and TRBJ2-1, with D tentatively TRBD2 (5 bases). CDR3 length: 15 amino acids. Germline V gene lookup returns CDR1 MNHEY and CDR2 SVGAGI. V shed 3 bases and J shed 5 bases, with 14 bases lying between them. The CDR3 nucleotides are TGTGCCAGCAGTTATGGACTTGCTGGGCACAATGAGCAGTTCTTC. Protein: CASSYGLAGHNEQFF.

The V and J genes are TRBV4-3 and TRBJ1-1, with unresolved D. The CDR3 has 14 amino acids. CDR1 and CDR2 from the germline V gene are LGHNA and YSLEER. The ends were cut back, 2 bases at V and 5 bases at J, with 12 bases in the middle. CDR3 protein: CASSQLGRNTEAFF. The CDR3 region has the DNA TGCGCCAGCAGCCAATTAGGACGGAATACTGAAGCTTTCTTT.

The V and J genes are TRBV30 and TRBJ2-3; 9 nucleotides agree with TRBD1. CDR1 and CDR2 from the germline V gene are GTSNPN and SVGIG (reference sequence). This CDR3 is 15 amino acids long. Trimming removed 1 base from V and 4 bases from J; junction bases left unmatched: 6. CDR3 sequence reads: CAWSELGQGADTQYF. The CDR3 DNA reads as TGTGCCTGGAGTGAATTGGGACAGGGAGCAGATACGCAGTATTTT.

In its sample, this clone was seen once. The V gene is TRBV18, the J gene TRBJ2-3; the D gene is possibly TRBD2 (7 bases). The V gene lost 6 bases and the J gene lost 5 bases, with 21 bases spanning the gap. The CDR3 sequence is 16 residues long. Germline lookup yields CDR1 KGHSH and CDR2 LQKENI. The CDR3 coding sequence is TGTGCCAGCTCGATTATGTACAGGGAGGGACAAGATACGCAGTATTTT. Protein: CASSIMYREGQDTQYF.

This sequence joins TRBV5-6 and TRBJ1-2; 12 bases map to TRBD1. Germline CDR1 reads SGHDT; CDR2 reads YYEEEE. V shed 3 bases and J 4 bases; nucleotides not matched to a gene: 4. The CDR3 covers 15 residues. The CDR3 coding sequence is TGTGCCAGCAGCTGGGGGACAGGGGGCACCTATGGCTACACCTTC. It translates to CASSWGTGGTYGYTF. Full variable domain (rest looked up from reference TRBV5-6 and TRBJ1-2): DAGVTQSPTHLIKTRGQQVTLRCSPKSGHDTVSWYQQALGQGPQFIFQYYEEEERQRGNFPDRFSGHQFPNYSSELNVNALLLGDSALYLCASSWGTGGTYGYTFGSGTRLTVV.

This rearrangement joins TRBV4-3 to TRBJ1-2; 9 positions match TRBD1. The CDR3 covers 16 residues. After removal of 0 bases from V and 4 bases from J, the junction contained 6 bases not matched to a gene. Germline V gene lookup returns CDR1 LGHNA and CDR2 YSLEER. The CDR3 sequence is CASSQDVRTGAYGYTF. The CDR3 nucleotides are TGCGCCAGCAGCCAAGATGTCAGGACAGGGGCCTATGGCTACACCTTC.

This clone was seen a single time. The genes are TRBV15 and TRBJ1-4; 8 bases are shared with TRBD1. The CDR3 contains 16 residues. CDR1 and CDR2 from the germline V gene are LNHNV and YYDKDF (reference sequence). Trimming at V came to 3 bases and at J to 8 bases, leaving 11 bases not matched to a gene. The CDR3 nucleotides read TGTGCCACCAGCAGCCCTAGGACAGGGAGAGAGGAAAAACTGTTTTTT. It codes for CATSSPRTGREEKLFF.

The genes are TRBV9 and TRBJ1-3; perhaps TRBD1 as D (5 bases). The CDR3 has 12 amino acids. V was clipped by 7 bases and J by 2 bases, with 7 bases between them. The germline V gene encodes CDR1 SGDLS and CDR2 YYNGEE. The CDR3 region has the DNA TGTGCCAGCGGAGGGGCTGGAAACACCATATATTTT. Its protein is CASGGAGNTIYF.

This rearrangement joins TRBV12-5 to TRBJ1-1; a possible D gene is TRBD1 (5 bases). Germline assignment: CDR1 LGHNT and CDR2 FRNRAP. The CDR3 totals 14 residues. Trimming shortened V by 5 bases and J by 4 bases, and 14 bases separated the two germline ends. CDR3 in DNA: TGTGCTAGTGGTCTCCCGAGGGGTCGCACTGAAGCTTTCTTT. Its protein is CASGLPRGRTEAFF.

The V gene is TRBV11-2, the J gene TRBJ2-1; TRBD2 is a possible D gene (7 bases). This CDR3 region has 13 residues. CDR1 SGHAT and CDR2 FQNNGV come from the germline V gene. V was cut by 3 bases and J by 8 bases, with 11 bases left in between. CDR3 sequence reads: CASSFWGGDEQFF. The CDR3, as DNA: TGTGCCAGCAGCTTCTGGGGGGGCGATGAGCAGTTCTTC.

The V and J genes are TRBV4-3 and TRBJ2-7; D possibly corresponds to TRBD2 (6 bases). CDR3 length: 14 residues. Trimming took off 1 base at V and 1 base at J, with 8 bases between the two ends. The V gene's germline CDR1 is LGHNA and CDR2 YSLEER. CDR3 DNA sequence: TGCGCCAGCAGCCAAGCGGCGGGGTCCTACGAGCAGTACTTC. As protein: CASSQAAGSYEQYF.

The CDR3 DNA reads as TGTGCCAGCAGTGACCGGGGTGGGGCCTACAATGAGCAGTTCTTC. Its protein is CASSDRGGAYNEQFF. The chain combines TRBV2 with TRBJ2-1, with TRBD2 as a possible D gene (5 bases). V lost 3 bases and J lost 2, with 11 bases in between. The length of the CDR3 is 15 residues. Germline values: CDR1 SNHLY, CDR2 FYNNEI.

This chain uses TRBV6-5 with TRBJ2-5; TRBD1 is a possible D gene (5 bases). The CDR3 loop spans 14 amino acids. Germline CDR1 reads MNHEY; CDR2 reads SVGAGI. V lost 6 bases to trimming and J lost 5 bases, with 16 bases between them. The CDR3 DNA reads as TGTGCCAGCAGCCTCGGCCCAGGGCAGGAGACCCAGTACTTC. Protein sequence: CASSLGPGQETQYF.

V usage is TRBV19 and J usage is TRBJ2-3; 12 nucleotides line up with TRBD2. Germline assignment: CDR1 LNHDA and CDR2 SQIVND (reference sequence). The CDR3 is 17 amino acids. V gave up 2 bases and J gave up 6 bases; unmatched junction bases: 9. The CDR3 loop is CASSIRASGGARDTQYF. The CDR3 nucleotides read TGTGCCAGTAGTATAAGGGCTAGCGGGGGGGCCCGGGATACGCAGTATTTT.

The V gene is TRBV6-1, the J gene TRBJ1-1; D gene uncertain. The V gene lost 6 bases and the J gene lost 1 base, with 12 bases spanning the gap. This CDR3 has 14 residues. Per germline, CDR1 MNHNS and CDR2 SASEGT. DNA for the CDR3: TGTGCCAGCAGACCGCCGGACGGGAACACTGAAGCTTTCTTT. This encodes CASRPPDGNTEAFF.